These 5 T cell receptor beta chains share one sample of origin, sequenced in a study of vaccination effects on CD4 cells after COVID-19. Using viral peptide pools, the ViraFEST assay grew out antigen-specific CD4+ T cells prior to sequencing. After less than 11 days in culture, the CD4+ T cells were isolated. Nucleocapsid antibodies stayed negative before and after vaccination, showing no earlier SARS-CoV-2 infection. This table comes from immunoSEQ multiplex PCR, and its TCRdb copy is limited to in-frame clones, with some not included. The sample lists 68,000 or so clones; 75% to 90% were seen once. These receptors have no identified antigens. The sample in question was CD4+ T cells from PBMCs cultured with SARS-CoV-2 spike peptides, obtained before COVID-19 vaccination. Every receptor here comes from a human donor who received a COVID-19 vaccine.

The chain couples TRBV2 to TRBJ1-2, with a possible D match to TRBD1 (5 bases). Germline values: CDR1 SNHLY, CDR2 FYNNEI. The CDR3 spans 12 residues. Trimming stripped 4 bases from V and 11 bases from J, with 14 bases between. In nucleotides, the CDR3 is TGTGCCAGCAGTGTCTTCGGGGGAAGTTACACCTTC. Residues: CASSVFGGSYTF.

There are a few counts of this clone. V and J are TRBV27 and TRBJ2-7; tentative D call: TRBD2 (6 bases). The CDR3 is 14 residues long. The germline V gene has CDR1 MNHEY and CDR2 SMNVEV (reference sequence). V was clipped by 4 bases and J by 3 bases, with 13 bases between them. CDR3 protein: CASSYRMGGYEQYV. For the CDR3, the DNA is TGTGCCAGCAGTTACCGTATGGGGGGCTACGAGCAGTACGTC.

This clone appeared once. The genes are TRBV7-3 and TRBJ2-3; 7 bases line up with TRBD1. The CDR3 is 14 residues long. V lost 5 bases, J lost 6 bases, and 8 bases stayed unmatched. Germline values: CDR1 SGHTA, CDR2 FQGTGA. CDR3 sequence: CASSPRQGWDTQYF. The CDR3 nucleotides are TGTGCCAGCAGCCCCCGACAGGGTTGGGATACGCAGTATTTT. Drawing the rest from reference TRBV7-3 and TRBJ2-3, the complete variable domain is GAGVSQTPSNKVTEKGKYVELRCDPISGHTALYWYRQSLGQGPEFLIYFQGTGAADDSGLPNDRFFAVRPEGSVSTLKIQRTERGDSAVYLCASSPRQGWDTQYFGPGTRLTVL.

This clone came up once. The chain combines TRBV6-1 with TRBJ1-2, with D possibly matching TRBD1 (5 bases). CDR1 is MNHNS, CDR2 SASEGT, per germline. The V end lost 0 bases, the J end lost 8 bases, and 13 bases lay between the germline ends. This CDR3 is built from 14 residues. CDR3 amino acids: CASSEAQGSRGYTF. Here the CDR3 DNA reads TGTGCCAGCAGTGAAGCGCAGGGATCTAGGGGCTACACCTTC.

The rearrangement joins TRBV19 to TRBJ1-1, with a possible D match to TRBD1 (6 bases). Deletions cut 3 bases from V and 3 bases from J, with 14 bases between. CDR1 LNHDA and CDR2 SQIVND come from the germline V gene (reference sequence). The CDR3 contains 15 residues. CDR3 residues: CASSIITGTDTEAFF. In nucleotides, the CDR3 is TGTGCCAGTAGTATTATAACAGGGACTGACACTGAAGCTTTCTTT.